This is a list of T cell receptor beta chains from one sample in a study of cytomegalovirus exposure and HLA in healthy donors. Measured with immunoSEQ multiplex PCR; TCRdb has only the in-frame clones, and not every one. In the table there are 240,000 or so clones, about 80% of which are singletons. Material for sequencing was PBMCs. The source of these receptors is a woman aged 55-69 years in good health and CMV-seropositive. Both conserved end residues are part of each CDR3. The D gene is left open where the match is weak. Expanded clones are given a class, and other clones once, few, many or no size at all.

v_call	d_call	clone_size	j_call	cdr3_nt	cdr3_aa
TRBV27	TRBD2	.	TRBJ2-7	TGTGCCAGCAGCCCAGGACTAGCGGGAGCCTACGAGCAGTACTTC	CASSPGLAGAYEQYF
TRBV11-2	.	.	TRBJ2-7	TGTGCCAGCAGCTTAGTACAGGACTACGAGCAGTACTTC	CASSLVQDYEQYF
TRBV28	.	.	TRBJ1-5	TGTGCCAGCAGGATACAGGGTAATCAGCCCCAGCATTTT	CASRIQGNQPQHF
TRBV7-8	TRBD2	.	TRBJ2-3	TGTGCCAGCAGCCCCCGACTAGCGGGAGGAGATACGCAGTATTTT	CASSPRLAGGDTQYF
TRBV6-5	.	once	TRBJ2-3	TGTGCCAGCACCGGGAGCACAGATACGCAGTATTTT	CASTGSTDTQYF
TRBV25-1	TRBD1	.	TRBJ2-3	TGTGCCAGCAGTGGACAGGGGGCTTGGGATACGCAGTATTTT	CASSGQGAWDTQYF
TRBV5-1	.	.	TRBJ1-2	TGCGCCAGCAGCTGGGGGGACCGCCCCCCTAACTATGGCTACACCTTC	CASSWGDRPPNYGYTF
TRBV5-4	TRBD2	few	TRBJ2-1	TGTGCCAGCAGCCTCCCCGGTAGCGGGCCCTACAATGGGCAGTTCTTC	CASSLPGSGPYNGQFF
TRBV30	TRBD1	.	TRBJ1-2	TGTGCCTGGAGTGTCGGGACAGGCAAACCCTATGGCTACACCTTC	CAWSVGTGKPYGYTF
TRBV6-1	TRBD1	.	TRBJ1-2	TGTGCCAGCAGTGGAGGACAGGGCTATGGCTACACCTTC	CASSGGQGYGYTF
TRBV7-9	.	once	TRBJ1-4	TGTGCCAGCAGCCCCCAGGAAGGGGTAACTAATGAAAAACTGTTTTTT	CASSPQEGVTNEKLFF
TRBV2	TRBD2	.	TRBJ2-3	TGTGCCAGCAGAAAACTAGCGGGAGGGAGAGATACGCAGTATTTT	CASRKLAGGRDTQYF
TRBV7-2	TRBD2	.	TRBJ2-3	TGTGCCAGCAGCGGGGGCCTAGCGGGAGTGGGAGATACGCAGTATTTT	CASSGGLAGVGDTQYF
TRBV5-1	TRBD2	.	TRBJ2-3	TGCGCCAGCAGCTTCGCGACTAGCGGGAGCCTTACAGATACGCAGTATTTT	CASSFATSGSLTDTQYF
TRBV18	.	.	TRBJ2-7	TGTGCCAGCTCACCACCGACAAGGGAGAGGGTCTACGAGCAGTACTTC	CASSPPTRERVYEQYF
TRBV10-3	TRBD2	.	TRBJ2-3	TGTGCCATCAGTGAGTCAGGGAGGGCCAATACGCAGTATTTT	CAISESGRANTQYF
TRBV5-5	TRBD1	.	TRBJ2-5	TGTGCCAGCAGCTTAACAGGGGGGAGAGAGACCCAGTACTTC	CASSLTGGRETQYF
TRBV15	.	.	TRBJ2-3	TGTGCCACCAGCGAGACTAGCACAGATACGCAGTATTTT	CATSETSTDTQYF
TRBV9	TRBD2	.	TRBJ2-1	TGTGCCAGCAGCCGGACCGGGACTAGTAATGAGCAGTTCTTC	CASSRTGTSNEQFF
TRBV5-1	TRBD1	.	TRBJ2-3	TGCGCCAGCAGCCCGGGACAGGGCCCGACAGATACGCAGTATTTT	CASSPGQGPTDTQYF
TRBV6-5	.	.	TRBJ2-2	TGTGCCAGCAGTCCGGGTCGCACCGGGGAGCTGTTTTTT	CASSPGRTGELFF
TRBV27	TRBD1	few	TRBJ1-2	TGTGCCAGCAAGATCACCGGGACAGTCCCTGGAGGCTACACCTTC	CASKITGTVPGGYTF
TRBV19	TRBD1	once	TRBJ2-7	TGTGCCAGTAGTTCTGGACAGGTCTCCTACGAGCAGTACTTC	CASSSGQVSYEQYF
TRBV29-1	TRBD2	few	TRBJ2-7	TGCAGCGTTGAGACTAGCGGGAGCTACTCCTACGAGCAGTACTTC	CSVETSGSYSYEQYF
TRBV7-2	.	.	TRBJ2-1	TGTGCCAGCAGCCGAACGAGCGGATACAATGAGCAGTTCTTC	CASSRTSGYNEQFF
TRBV7-9	TRBD1	.	TRBJ1-1	TGTGCCAGCAGCTTAATGGGACAGAGTAAAACTGAAGCTTTCTTT	CASSLMGQSKTEAFF
TRBV14	TRBD2	once	TRBJ2-5	TGTGCCAGCAGCCAACTGGGACTAGACGAGGCGACCCAGTACTTC	CASSQLGLDEATQYF